This T cell receptor beta chain was sequenced during a study of metastatic and nonmetastatic thyroid tumors (dated by TCRdb to 2020 to 2022). For the wider study: The researchers compared repertoires between peripheral blood samples and tumor or nodule tissue samples from patients with malignant or benign thyroid disease. Overall study results and their limits: TCR beta diversity was reported as significantly higher in malignant tumors than in benign nodules, in both blood and tumor samples.

Inclusive of the bounding cysteine and phenylalanine, the CDR3 is 16 residues long. Only the CDR3 DNA is retained, 48 bases long and in frame from the first base. V is reduced by 5 bases and J by 7 bases, leaving a spacing of 21 bases between them. The germline V gene encodes CDR1 MNHNS and CDR2 SASEGT. Receptor amplification or capture employed PCR. Sequencing was performed on an Illumina HiSeq 4000. The TCR beta-chain CDR3 region of each patient was profiled by high-throughput sequencing. Processing in the source paper ran as follows. Drawing on CDR3 differences between clinicopathological groups, the researchers built a classifier meant to tell apart patients with distant-metastatic papillary thyroid cancer. The Shannon index was used to assess repertoire diversity, and the Morisita-Horn index was used to assess tumor-blood repertoire similarity. TCRdb cleaned the public reads at Q25 with fastp, built clones with MiXCR and kept in-frame beta chains. These V and J calls are TCRdb output, not the study's own analysis. The sample profile shows approximately 35,000 clones; about a third of them were found once. The top ten clones comprise approximately 22% of the sample.

Before undergoing thyroid surgery, none of the patients had been given any kind of treatment. The study retrospectively analysed patient clinical samples collected from the early 2010s to the late 2010s using T-cell receptor beta sequencing. This clone was observed a few times. This clone's antigen is unknown. One base away there is no much larger clone; base qualities are not given. The TCR was taken from a female donor with papillary thyroid cancer or a benign thyroid nodule (not recorded which). Some clones in this sample may be carry-over from other donors' samples. The specimen was tumor tissue. The sequence is built from TRBV6-1 and TRBJ1-5; confidence is insufficient to name the D gene. In nucleotide form, the sequence is TGTGCCAGCAGTCCAGGACGGCTCCCGTTGGGACAGCCCCAGCATTTT. This codes for CASSPGRLPLGQPQHF.